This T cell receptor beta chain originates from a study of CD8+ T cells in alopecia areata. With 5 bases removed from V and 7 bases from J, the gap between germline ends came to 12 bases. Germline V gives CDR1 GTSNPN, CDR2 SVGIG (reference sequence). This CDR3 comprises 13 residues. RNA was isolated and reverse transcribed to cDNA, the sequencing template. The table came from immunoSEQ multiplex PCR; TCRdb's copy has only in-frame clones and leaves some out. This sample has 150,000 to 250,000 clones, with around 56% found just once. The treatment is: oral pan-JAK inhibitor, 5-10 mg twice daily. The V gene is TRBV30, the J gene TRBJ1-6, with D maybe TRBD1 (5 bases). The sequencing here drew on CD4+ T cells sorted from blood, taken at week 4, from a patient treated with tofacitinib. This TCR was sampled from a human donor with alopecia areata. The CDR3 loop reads CAWLGQGNSPLHF. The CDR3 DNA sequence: TGTGCCTGGCTTGGGCAGGGAAATTCACCCCTCCACTTT.